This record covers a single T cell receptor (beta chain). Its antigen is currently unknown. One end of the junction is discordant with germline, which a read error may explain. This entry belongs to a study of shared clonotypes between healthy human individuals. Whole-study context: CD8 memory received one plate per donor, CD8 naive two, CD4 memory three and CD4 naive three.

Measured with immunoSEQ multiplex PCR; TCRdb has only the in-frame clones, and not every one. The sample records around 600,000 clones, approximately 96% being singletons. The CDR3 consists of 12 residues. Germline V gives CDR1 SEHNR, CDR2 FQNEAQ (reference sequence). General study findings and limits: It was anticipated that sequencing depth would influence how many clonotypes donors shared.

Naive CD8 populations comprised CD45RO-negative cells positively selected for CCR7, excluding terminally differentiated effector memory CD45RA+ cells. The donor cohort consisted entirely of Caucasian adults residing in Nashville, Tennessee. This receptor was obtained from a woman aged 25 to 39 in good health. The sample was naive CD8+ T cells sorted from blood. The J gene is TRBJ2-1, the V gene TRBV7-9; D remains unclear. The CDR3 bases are TGTGCCAGCAGCTTAGGGATCGATCATATGATCTTC. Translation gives CASSLGIDHMIF.